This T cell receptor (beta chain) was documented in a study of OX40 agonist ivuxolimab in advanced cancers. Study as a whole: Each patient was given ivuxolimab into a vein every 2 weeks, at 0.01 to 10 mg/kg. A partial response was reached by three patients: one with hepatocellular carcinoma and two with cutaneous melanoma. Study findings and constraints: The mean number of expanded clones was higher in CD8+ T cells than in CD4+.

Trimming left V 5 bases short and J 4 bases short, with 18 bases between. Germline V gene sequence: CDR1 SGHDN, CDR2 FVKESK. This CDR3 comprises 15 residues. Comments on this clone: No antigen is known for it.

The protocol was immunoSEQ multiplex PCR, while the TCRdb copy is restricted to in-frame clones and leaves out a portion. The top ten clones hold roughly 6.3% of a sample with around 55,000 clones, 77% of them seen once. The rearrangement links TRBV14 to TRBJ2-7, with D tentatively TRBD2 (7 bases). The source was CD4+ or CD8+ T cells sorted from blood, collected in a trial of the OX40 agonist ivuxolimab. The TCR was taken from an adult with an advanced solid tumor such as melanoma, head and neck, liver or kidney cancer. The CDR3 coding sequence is TGTGCCAGCAGCGCTCGCCAACAGGGAGGGTACGAGCAGTACTTC. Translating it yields CASSARQQGGYEQYF.